This is a list of T cell receptor beta chains from one sample in a study of long-term antiretroviral therapy in people with HIV. Measured with immunoSEQ multiplex PCR; TCRdb has only the in-frame clones, and not every one. Altogether around 15,000 clones are present, more than 70% being singletons, with the ten largest covering 12%. Sequenced material: unsorted PBMCs, taken 6.9 years after starting antiretroviral therapy. All receptors come from a man over 45 with HIV. Each CDR3 is given with its conserved first and last residue. The D gene is left open where the match is weak. Rows may omit the clone size; those that give it use once, few, many or a size class.

v_gene,j_gene,d_gene,abundance,CDR3aa,CDR3nt
TRBV7-9,TRBJ2-3,NA,NA,CASSSLGAQGYF,TGTGCCAGCAGCTCGTTGGGGGCCCAAGGGTATTTT
TRBV28,TRBJ2-7,NA,NA,CASNLDKAGYEQYF,TGTGCCAGCAACCTGGACAAGGCGGGCTACGAGCAGTACTTC
TRBV30,TRBJ1-5,NA,NA,CAWSGGRDQPQHF,TGTGCCTGGAGTGGAGGGCGAGATCAGCCCCAGCATTTT
TRBV10-3,TRBJ1-3,NA,NA,CATGGDSGNTIYF,TGTGCCACCGGGGGAGATTCTGGAAACACCATATATTTT
TRBV2,TRBJ2-7,NA,NA,CASGPSYEQYF,TGTGCCAGCGGGCCCTCCTACGAGCAGTACTTC
TRBV5-6,TRBJ1-1,TRBD1,NA,CASSLAGGNTEAFF,TGTGCCAGCAGCTTGGCAGGGGGGAACACTGAAGCTTTCTTT
TRBV18,TRBJ2-5,TRBD1,NA,CASSPLDRGQTQYF,TGTGCCAGCTCACCCTTAGACAGGGGACAGACCCAGTACTTC
TRBV11-2,TRBJ2-7,NA,NA,CASSWTTKYEQYF,TGTGCCAGCAGCTGGACAACCAAGTACGAGCAGTACTTC
TRBV2,TRBJ1-5,NA,NA,CASSEGHRNQPQHF,TGTGCCAGCAGTGAAGGACACCGCAATCAGCCCCAGCATTTT
TRBV18,TRBJ1-5,NA,NA,CASCPKTRVGQPQHF,TGTGCCAGCTGTCCCAAGACCAGGGTGGGTCAGCCCCAGCATTTT
TRBV27,TRBJ2-3,NA,NA,CASSFGYSTDTQYF,TGTGCCAGCAGTTTCGGTTACAGCACAGATACGCAGTATTTT
TRBV11-2,TRBJ2-1,TRBD2,NA,CASSGVSGDEQFF,TGTGCCAGCAGCGGAGTTAGCGGGGATGAGCAGTTCTTC
TRBV28,TRBJ2-3,TRBD2,few,CASSLTGVAGADTQYF,TGTGCCAGCAGTTTAACGGGGGTAGCGGGAGCAGATACGCAGTATTTT
TRBV5-1,TRBJ2-7,NA,NA,CASSPQGPTMTAYEQYF,TGCGCCAGCAGCCCACAGGGTCCAACCATGACGGCCTACGAGCAGTACTTC